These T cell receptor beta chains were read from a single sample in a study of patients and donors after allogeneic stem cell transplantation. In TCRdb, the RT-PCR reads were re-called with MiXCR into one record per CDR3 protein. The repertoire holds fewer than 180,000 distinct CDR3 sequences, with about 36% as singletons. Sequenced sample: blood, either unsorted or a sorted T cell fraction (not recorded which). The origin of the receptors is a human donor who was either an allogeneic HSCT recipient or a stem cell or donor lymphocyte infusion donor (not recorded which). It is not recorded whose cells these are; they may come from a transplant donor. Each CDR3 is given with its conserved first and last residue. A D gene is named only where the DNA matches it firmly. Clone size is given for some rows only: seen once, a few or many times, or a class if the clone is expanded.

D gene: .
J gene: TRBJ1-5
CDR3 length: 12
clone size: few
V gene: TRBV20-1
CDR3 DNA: TGCAGTGCTTTCGGGGGCATAACGCCCCAGCATTTT
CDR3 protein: CSAFGGITPQHF

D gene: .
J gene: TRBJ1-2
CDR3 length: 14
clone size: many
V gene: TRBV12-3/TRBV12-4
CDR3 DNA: TGTGCCAGCAGTTTGGGGGGGCGCGGCTATGGCTACACCTTC
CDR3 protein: CASSLGGRGYGYTF

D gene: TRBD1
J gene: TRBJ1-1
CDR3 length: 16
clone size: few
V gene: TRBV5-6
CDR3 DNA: TGTGCCAGCAGCTTCGACCTGACAGGGAGGGACACTGAAGCTTTCTTT
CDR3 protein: CASSFDLTGRDTEAFF

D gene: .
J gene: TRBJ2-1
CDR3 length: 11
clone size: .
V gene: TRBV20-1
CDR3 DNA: TGCAGTGCTTCGAGTTCGCGTGAGCAGTTCTTC
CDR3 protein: CSASSSREQFF

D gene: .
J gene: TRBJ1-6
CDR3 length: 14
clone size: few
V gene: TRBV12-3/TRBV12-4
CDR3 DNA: TGTGCCAGCAGTTTAGCCGACTATAATTCACCCCTCCACTTT
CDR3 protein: CASSLADYNSPLHF

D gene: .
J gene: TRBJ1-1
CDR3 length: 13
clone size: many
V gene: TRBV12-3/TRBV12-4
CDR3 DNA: TGTGCCAGCAGTTTGGGGGGAGGGACTGAAGCTTTCTTT
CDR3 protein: CASSLGGGTEAFF

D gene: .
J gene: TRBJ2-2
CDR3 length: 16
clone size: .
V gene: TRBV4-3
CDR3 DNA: TGCGCCAGCAGCCAAGCCACAGGTCCCCTCACCGGGGAGCTGTTTTTT
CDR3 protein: CASSQATGPLTGELFF

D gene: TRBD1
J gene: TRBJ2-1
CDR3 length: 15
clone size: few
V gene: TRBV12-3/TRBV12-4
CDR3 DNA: TGTGCCAGCAGTTTAGCCGGGACAGTCAACAATGAGCAGTTCTTC
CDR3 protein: CASSLAGTVNNEQFF

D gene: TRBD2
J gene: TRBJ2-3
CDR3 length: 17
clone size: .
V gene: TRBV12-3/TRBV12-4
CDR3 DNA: TGTGCCAGCAGTCCTAACTCAAGACTAGCGGCCACAGATACGCAGTATTTT
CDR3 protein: CASSPNSRLAATDTQYF

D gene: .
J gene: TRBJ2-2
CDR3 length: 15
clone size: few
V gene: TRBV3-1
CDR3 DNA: TGTGCCAGCAGCCAAGATAGGGCACTGGCCGGGGAGCTGTTTTTT
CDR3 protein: CASSQDRALAGELFF

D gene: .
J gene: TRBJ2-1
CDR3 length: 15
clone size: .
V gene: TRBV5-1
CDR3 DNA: TGCGCCAGCAGCCCGGTGGTGGGGCAGGGGAATGAGCAGTTCTTC
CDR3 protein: CASSPVVGQGNEQFF

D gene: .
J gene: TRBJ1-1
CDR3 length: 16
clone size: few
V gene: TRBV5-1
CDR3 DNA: TGCGCCAGCAGCCTGGACAGCCGGACAATGAACACTGAAGCTTTCTTT
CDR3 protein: CASSLDSRTMNTEAFF

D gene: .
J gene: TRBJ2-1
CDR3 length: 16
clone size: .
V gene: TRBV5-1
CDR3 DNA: TGCGCCAGCAGCCCCCCGGTAGGAAGCTCCTACAATGAGCAGTTCTTC
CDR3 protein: CASSPPVGSSYNEQFF

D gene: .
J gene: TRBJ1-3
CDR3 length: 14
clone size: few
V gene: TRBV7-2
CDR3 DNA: TGTGCCAGCAGCTTATCCGGGCTAGAAAACACCATATATTTT
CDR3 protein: CASSLSGLENTIYF

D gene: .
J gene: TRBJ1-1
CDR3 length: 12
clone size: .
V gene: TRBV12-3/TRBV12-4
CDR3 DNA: TGTGCCAGCAGTTTTATTAACACTGAAGCTTTCTTT
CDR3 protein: CASSFINTEAFF

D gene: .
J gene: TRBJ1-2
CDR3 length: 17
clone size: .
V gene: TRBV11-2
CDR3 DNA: TGTGCCAGCAGCTCCTGGACAGTACCCCCTATTTACTATGGCTACACCTTC
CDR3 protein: CASSSWTVPPIYYGYTF

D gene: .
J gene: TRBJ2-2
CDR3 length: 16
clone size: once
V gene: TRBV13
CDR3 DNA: TGTGCCAGCAGCTTATGGTCCAGAAGAGACACCGGGGAGCTGTTTTTT
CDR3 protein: CASSLWSRRDTGELFF

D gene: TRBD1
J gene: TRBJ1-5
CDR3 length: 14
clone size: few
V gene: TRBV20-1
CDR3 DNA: TGCAGTGCTTTGGACAGGGCGGGGAATCAGCCCCAGCATTTT
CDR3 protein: CSALDRAGNQPQHF

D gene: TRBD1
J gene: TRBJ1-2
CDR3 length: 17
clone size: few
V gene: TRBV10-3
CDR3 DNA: TGTGCCATCAGTGAGTCGAGAGACAGGGGGAAATTATATGGCTACACCTTC
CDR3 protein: CAISESRDRGKLYGYTF

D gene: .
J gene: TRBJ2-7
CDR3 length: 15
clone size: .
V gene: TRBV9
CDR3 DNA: TGTGCCAGCAGCGGTGGGACTGAGCGTGTTGCCGAGCAGTACTTC
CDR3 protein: CASSGGTERVAEQYF

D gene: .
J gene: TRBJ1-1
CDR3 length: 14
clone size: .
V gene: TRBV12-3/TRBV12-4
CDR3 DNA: TGTGCCAGCAGTAGAGGGGGGGAGAACACTGAAGCTTTCTTT
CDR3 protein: CASSRGGENTEAFF

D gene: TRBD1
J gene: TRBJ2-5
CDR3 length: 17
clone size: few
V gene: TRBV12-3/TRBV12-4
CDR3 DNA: TGTGCCAGCAGTCCCCAATCCGGGACAGAGGGTGAAGAGACCCAGTACTTC
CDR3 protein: CASSPQSGTEGEETQYF

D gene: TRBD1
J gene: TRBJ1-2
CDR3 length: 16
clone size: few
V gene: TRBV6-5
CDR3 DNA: TGTGCCAGCAGTTCCCTTGAGACAGGGCAAACCTATGGCTACACCTTC
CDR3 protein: CASSSLETGQTYGYTF

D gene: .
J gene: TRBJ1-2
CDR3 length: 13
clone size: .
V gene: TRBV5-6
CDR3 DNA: TGTGCCAGCACCCTTGCAGGGTTGGAAGGCTACACCTTC
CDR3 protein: CASTLAGLEGYTF

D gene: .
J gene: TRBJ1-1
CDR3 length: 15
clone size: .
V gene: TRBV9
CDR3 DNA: TGTGCCAGCAGCGTAGGGCAGGGGCTTGGCACTGAAGCTTTCTTT
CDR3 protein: CASSVGQGLGTEAFF

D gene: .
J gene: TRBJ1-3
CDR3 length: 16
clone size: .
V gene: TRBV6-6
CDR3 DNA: TGTGCCAGCAGCCTACTTAACCGGGCCTCTGGAAACACCATATATTTT
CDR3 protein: CASSLLNRASGNTIYF

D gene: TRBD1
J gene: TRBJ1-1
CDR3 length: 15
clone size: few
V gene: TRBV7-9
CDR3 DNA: TGTGCCAGCAGCTCCTGGACAGGGATGAACACTGAAGCTTTCTTT
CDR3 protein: CASSSWTGMNTEAFF

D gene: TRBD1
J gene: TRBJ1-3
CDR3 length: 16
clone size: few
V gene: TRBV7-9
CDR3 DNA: TGTGCCAGCAGCGATTGGGACAGGATAACCGGAAACACCATATATTTT
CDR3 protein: CASSDWDRITGNTIYF

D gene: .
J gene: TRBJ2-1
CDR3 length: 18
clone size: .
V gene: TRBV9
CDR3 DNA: TGTGCCAGCAGCGTGACTATAGTTGCAGTATCAACCTACAATGAGCAGTTCTTC
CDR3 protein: CASSVTIVAVSTYNEQFF

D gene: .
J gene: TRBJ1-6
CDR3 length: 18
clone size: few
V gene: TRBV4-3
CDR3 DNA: TGCGCCAGCAGCCAATACCTGACGACAGGTCGACGCAATTCACCCCTCCACTTT
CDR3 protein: CASSQYLTTGRRNSPLHF

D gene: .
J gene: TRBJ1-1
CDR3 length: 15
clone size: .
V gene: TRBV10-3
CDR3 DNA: TGTGCCATCAGTGCTTATCAGGTTGGGGACACTGAAGCTTTCTTT
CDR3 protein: CAISAYQVGDTEAFF

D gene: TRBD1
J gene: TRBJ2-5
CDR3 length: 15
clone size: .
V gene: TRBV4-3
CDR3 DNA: TGCGCCAGCAGCCGACGGCAGGGGGCCCAAGAGACCCAGTACTTC
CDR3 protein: CASSRRQGAQETQYF

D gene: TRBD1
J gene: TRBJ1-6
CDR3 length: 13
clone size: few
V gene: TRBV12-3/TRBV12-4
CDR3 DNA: TGTGCCAGCAGTCCGGGACAGAACTCACCCCTCCACTTT
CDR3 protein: CASSPGQNSPLHF

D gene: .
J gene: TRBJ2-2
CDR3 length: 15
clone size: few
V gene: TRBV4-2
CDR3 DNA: TGTGCCAGCAGCCAAACCGAGAGATGGACCGGGGAGCTGTTTTTT
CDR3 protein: CASSQTERWTGELFF

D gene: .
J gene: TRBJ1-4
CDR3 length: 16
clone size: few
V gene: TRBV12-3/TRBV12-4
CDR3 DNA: TGTGCCAGCAGTTCCCGGGGGGGAACGACTAATGAAAAACTGTTTTTT
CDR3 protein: CASSSRGGTTNEKLFF

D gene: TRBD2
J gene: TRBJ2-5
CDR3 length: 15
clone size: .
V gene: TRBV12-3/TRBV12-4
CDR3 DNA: TGTGCCAGCAGCCCAATGGGGGGGTCACAAGAGACCCAGTACTTC
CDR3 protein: CASSPMGGSQETQYF

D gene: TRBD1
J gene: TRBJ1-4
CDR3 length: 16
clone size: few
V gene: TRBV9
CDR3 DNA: TGTGCCAGCAGCGCCGGACCCGGGACAGGGAATGAAAAACTGTTTTTT
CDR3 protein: CASSAGPGTGNEKLFF

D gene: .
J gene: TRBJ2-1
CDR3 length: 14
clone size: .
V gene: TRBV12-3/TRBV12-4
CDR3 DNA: TGTGCCAGCATACGCCAAGGGCCATACAATGAGCAGTTCTTC
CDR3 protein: CASIRQGPYNEQFF

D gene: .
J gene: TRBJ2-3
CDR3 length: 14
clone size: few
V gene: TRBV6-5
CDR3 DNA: TGTGCCAGCAGTTACCGAGAAGGTCGAGATACGCAGTATTTT
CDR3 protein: CASSYREGRDTQYF

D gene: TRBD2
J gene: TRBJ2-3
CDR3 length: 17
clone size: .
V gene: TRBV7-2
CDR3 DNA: TGTGCCAGCAGCTTGGAGATAGCGGGGGGGCCCACAGATACGCAGTATTTT
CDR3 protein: CASSLEIAGGPTDTQYF

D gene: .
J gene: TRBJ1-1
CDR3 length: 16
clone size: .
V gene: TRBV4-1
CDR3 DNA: TGCGCCAGCAGCCCGTCCCCGGGACTACGAAACACTGAAGCTTTCTTT
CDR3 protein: CASSPSPGLRNTEAFF

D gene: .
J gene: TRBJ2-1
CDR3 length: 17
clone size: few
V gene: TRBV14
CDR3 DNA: TGTGCCAGCAGCCAAGATTGGACAGCTAGCTCCTACAATGAGCAGTTCTTC
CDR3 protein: CASSQDWTASSYNEQFF

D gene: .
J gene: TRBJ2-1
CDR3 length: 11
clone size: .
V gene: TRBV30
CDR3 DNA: TGTGCCTGGAGTCTTAACGGGGGGCTGTTCTTC
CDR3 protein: CAWSLNGGLFF

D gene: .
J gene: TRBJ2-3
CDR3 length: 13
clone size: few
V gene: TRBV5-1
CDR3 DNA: TGCGCCAGCAGCTTATCTGGACCCGATACGCAGTATTTT
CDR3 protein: CASSLSGPDTQYF

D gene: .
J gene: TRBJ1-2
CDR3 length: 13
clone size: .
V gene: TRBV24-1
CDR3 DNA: TGTGCCACCAGTGATCCCACAGGGTTCGGCTACACCTTC
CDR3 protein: CATSDPTGFGYTF

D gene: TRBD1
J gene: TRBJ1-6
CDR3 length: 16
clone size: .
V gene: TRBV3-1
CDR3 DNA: TGTGCCAGCAGCCAAGATAGGGGGCCCTCGGATTCACCCCTCCACTTT
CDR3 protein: CASSQDRGPSDSPLHF